Below, 22 T cell receptor beta chains from the same sample are listed, as sequenced in a study of blood T cell repertoires in COVID-19. Generated by immunoSEQ multiplex PCR, the TCRdb table keeps only in-frame clones and is missing some. The repertoire holds roughly 180,000 clones, with approximately 85% as singletons. Material for sequencing was peripheral blood. These receptors came from a woman between 45 and 60 years old with COVID-19, enrolled during active disease.

This sequence joins TRBV10-3 and TRBJ2-7, with 7 bases aligning to TRBD1. Trimming took 6 bases from V and 7 from J; bases not matched to a gene: 12. CDR1 ENHRY and CDR2 SYGVKD come from the germline V gene. The CDR3 sequence is 14 residues long. The CDR3, as DNA: TGTGCCATCAGCCGGGACAGTCCCTCGGTGGAGCAGTACTTC. It yields the protein CAISRDSPSVEQYF.

This clone came up a few times. This sequence joins TRBV4-2 and TRBJ2-2, with a tentative D call TRBD2 (5 bases). This CDR3 has 17 amino acids. Germline CDR1 LGHNA, CDR2 YNFKEQ. Between the trimmed V and J ends, which lost 7 bases and 0 bases, there was a span of 18 bases. CDR3 amino acids: CASILNRDPANTGELFF. CDR3 nucleotide sequence: TGTGCCAGCATTCTCAACCGGGATCCCGCGAACACCGGGGAGCTGTTTTTT.

The chain carries TRBV9 and TRBJ2-3; D perhaps matches TRBD1 (5 bases). V lost 6 bases and J lost 8, with 13 bases in between. The CDR3 loop spans 12 amino acids. The germline V gene has CDR1 SGDLS and CDR2 YYNGEE. In DNA form, the CDR3 reads TGTGCCAGCACTATCCTCCAGGGTACGCAGTATTTT. It specifies CASTILQGTQYF. The variable domain in full, with the rest retrieved from reference TRBV9 and TRBJ2-3, is DSGVTQTPKHLITATGQRVTLRCSPRSGDLSVYWYQQSLDQGLQFLIQYYNGEERAKGNILERFSAQQFPDLHSELNLSSLELGDSALYFCASTILQGTQYFGPGTRLTVL.

CDR3: CATAGGGNTIYF. The CDR3 DNA follows: TGTGCCACCGCAGGGGGTGGAAACACCATATATTTT. The chain links TRBV15 to TRBJ1-3; 7 bases are a match to TRBD1. The CDR3 is 12 residues long. Germline V gives CDR1 LNHNV, CDR2 YYDKDF (reference sequence). V dropped 8 bases and J dropped 3; count of bases not matched to a gene: 1.

The gene calls are TRBV29-1 and TRBJ1-2; D unclear. The CDR3 totals 11 residues. Trimming pared 4 bases from V and 3 bases from J, leaving 6 bases between. The germline V gene has CDR1 SQVTM and CDR2 ANQGSEA. The chain's CDR3 is CSVGGHYGYTF. Written as DNA, the CDR3 is TGCAGCGTTGGAGGGCACTATGGCTACACCTTC.

The chain carries TRBV6-5 and TRBJ2-1; perhaps TRBD1 as D (6 bases). From germline, CDR1 is MNHEY and CDR2 SVGAGI. CDR3 length equals 13 residues. The V end lost 2 bases, the J end lost 9 bases, and 11 bases lay between the germline ends. CDR3 bases: TGTGCCAGCAGTTACGCTAGAGGGGGTGAGCAGTTCTTC. Its translation: CASSYARGGEQFF.

A single count supports this clone. The chain links TRBV30 to TRBJ1-2; D remains unclear. Germline-derived CDR1 and CDR2 are GTSNPN and SVGIG (reference sequence). V was trimmed by 0 bases and J by 6 bases, leaving 5 bases between them. The CDR3 covers 11 residues. The CDR3 reads CAWSVSHGYTF. The CDR3 DNA sequence: TGTGCCTGGAGTGTATCTCATGGCTACACCTTC.

This clone occurred a few times. This chain connects TRBV6-5 to TRBJ1-5; TRBD1 might be the D (6 bases). The length of the CDR3 is 14 residues. CDR1 and CDR2 from the germline V gene are MNHEY and SVGAGI. The V gene lost 6 bases and the J gene lost 3 bases, with 12 bases spanning the gap. CDR3 protein: CASRGTGFNQPQHF. The CDR3 bases are TGTGCCAGCAGAGGAACAGGGTTCAATCAGCCCCAGCATTTT.

V and J are TRBV30 and TRBJ2-5, with D tentatively TRBD2 (6 bases). Germline V gene sequence: CDR1 GTSNPN, CDR2 SVGIG (reference sequence). The CDR3 has 15 amino acids. Trimming left V 0 bases short and J 1 base short, with 12 bases between. The CDR3 nucleotides are TGTGCCTGGAGTGTTCCCTGGAGGGGCCAAGAGACCCAGTACTTC. It specifies CAWSVPWRGQETQYF.

The chain uses TRBV28 and TRBJ1-2; weak D call: TRBD1 (6 bases). V was shortened by 2 bases and J by 7 bases, with 11 bases between the two germline ends. The CDR3 extends over 13 amino acids. From germline, CDR1 is MDHEN and CDR2 SYDVKM. The CDR3 here is CASSLRGASGYTF. CDR3 coding DNA: TGTGCCAGCAGTTTACGGGGGGCGAGTGGCTACACCTTC.

The genes are TRBV5-1 and TRBJ1-2; D uncertain. V lost 7 bases, J lost 3 bases, and 16 bases lay in between. This CDR3 comprises 14 residues. Germline-derived CDR1 and CDR2 are SGHRS and YFSETQ. CDR3 DNA sequence: TGCGCCAGCCGTGAGAGAGCGGTGGACTATGGCTACACCTTC. This codes for CASRERAVDYGYTF.

The J gene is TRBJ2-3, the V gene TRBV4-1; D gene uncertain. From germline, CDR1 is MGHRA and CDR2 YSYEKL. The CDR3 is 15 amino acids. Trimming stripped 0 bases from V and 2 bases from J, with 9 bases between. The CDR3: CASSQEATDTDTQYF. The CDR3 DNA is TGCGCCAGCAGCCAAGAGGCCACAGACACAGATACGCAGTATTTT.

This rearrangement joins TRBV2 to TRBJ1-2; the match to TRBD1 covers 7 bases. Germline trimming cut 6 bases from V and 3 bases from J; bases unmatched to any gene: 7. Per the germline V gene, CDR1 is SNHLY and CDR2 is FYNNEI. The CDR3 consists of 14 residues. CDR3 amino acids: CASSEEQGYYGYTF. The CDR3 bases are TGTGCCAGCAGCGAGGAACAGGGGTACTATGGCTACACCTTC.

V gene TRBV7-6 combines with J gene TRBJ2-7; D possibly corresponds to TRBD2 (6 bases). CDR3 length: 13 amino acids. The V end lost 3 bases, the J end lost 0 bases, and 6 bases lay between the germline ends. Looked up from germline, CDR1 is SGHVS and CDR2 is FNYEAQ. The CDR3, as DNA: TGTGCCAGCAGCTTTAGCGGCTCCTACGAGCAGTACTTC. This translates into CASSFSGSYEQYF.

The gene calls are TRBV30 and TRBJ1-3; D remains ambiguous. Trimming shortened V by 4 bases and J by 10 bases, and 11 bases separated the two germline ends. CDR3 length: 11 residues. CDR1 and CDR2 from the germline V gene are GTSNPN and SVGIG (reference sequence). The CDR3 region has the DNA TGTGCCTGGAACCAAGGAGGGACCATATATTTT. Its translation: CAWNQGGTIYF.

The gene calls are TRBV28 and TRBJ1-1; 7 positions agree with TRBD1. J gave up 1 base and V 5 bases, and 7 bases lay outside the gene matches. Per the germline V gene, CDR1 is MDHEN and CDR2 is SYDVKM. There are 15 residues in the CDR3. CDR3 nucleotides: TGTGCCAGCAGTCAGACAGGGTTAGGGAACACTGAAGCTTTCTTT. It specifies CASSQTGLGNTEAFF.

CDR3: CASSIREPNQPQHF. For the CDR3, the DNA is TGTGCCAGTAGTATCCGGGAGCCCAATCAGCCCCAGCATTTT. The chain joins TRBV19 to TRBJ1-5; no clear D gene. This CDR3 is built from 14 residues. CDR1 and CDR2 (germline): LNHDA, SQIVND (reference sequence). Trimming removed 3 bases from V and 3 bases from J, with 9 bases in between.

CDR3 residues: CSVLSGAYEQYF. The CDR3 bases are TGCAGCGTGCTGAGCGGGGCCTACGAGCAGTACTTC. V gene TRBV29-1 combines with J gene TRBJ2-7, with 7 bases aligning to TRBD2. Germline CDR1 reads SQVTM; CDR2 reads ANQGSEA. Trimming at V came to 6 bases and at J to 2 bases, leaving 4 bases not matched to a gene. The CDR3 runs to 12 residues.

V gene TRBV6-6 combines with J gene TRBJ1-2; weak D call: TRBD1 (6 bases). CDR3 length equals 16 residues. Deletions cut 0 bases from V and 4 bases from J, with 15 bases between. CDR1 is MNHNY and CDR2 is SVGAGI in the germline V gene (reference sequence). The CDR3: CASSYSGGQGIYGYTF. DNA of the CDR3: TGTGCCAGCAGTTACTCCGGGGGGCAGGGCATCTATGGCTACACCTTC.

This clone was observed a handful of times. V is TRBV3-1 (or the pseudogene TRBV3-2) and J is TRBJ2-7; 8 bases match TRBD1. J gave up 7 bases and V 4 bases, and 9 bases lay outside the gene matches. The germline V gene has CDR1 LGHDT and CDR2 YNNKEL (reference sequence). The CDR3 extends over 14 amino acids. CDR3 region: CASSPLGQDHEQYF. CDR3 sequence (DNA): TGTGCCAGCAGCCCTCTGGGACAGGATCATGAGCAGTACTTC.

The J gene is TRBJ2-5, the V gene TRBV13; D perhaps matches TRBD1 (6 bases). This CDR3 region has 13 residues. Germline loops: CDR1 PRHDT, CDR2 FYEKMQ (reference sequence). With 5 bases removed from V and 3 bases from J, the gap between germline ends came to 10 bases. CDR3 protein: CASSAGTKETQYF. The CDR3 DNA follows: TGTGCCAGCAGCGCCGGGACAAAAGAGACCCAGTACTTC.

This chain links TRBV5-1 with TRBJ1-1, with 8 bases that match TRBD1. V lost 0 bases, J lost 3 bases, and 16 bases stayed unmatched. Germline CDR1 is SGHRS and CDR2 is YFSETQ. This CDR3 is built from 19 residues. The CDR3 sequence is CASSLGGHPDRGRDTEAFF. The CDR3 DNA sequence: TGCGCCAGCAGCTTGGGGGGCCACCCCGACAGGGGTAGGGACACTGAAGCTTTCTTT.